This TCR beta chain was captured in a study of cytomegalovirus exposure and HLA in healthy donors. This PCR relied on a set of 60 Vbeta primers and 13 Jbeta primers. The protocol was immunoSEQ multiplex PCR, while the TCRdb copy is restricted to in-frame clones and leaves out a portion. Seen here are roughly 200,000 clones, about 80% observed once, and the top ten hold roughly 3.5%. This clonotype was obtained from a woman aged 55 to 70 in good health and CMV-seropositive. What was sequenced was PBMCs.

As DNA, the CDR3 is TGTGCCAGCAGTGAAAACAGCGGGGGGGCGTCGGTTGCAGATACGCAGTATTTT. Translated: CASSENSGGASVADTQYF. V and J are TRBV6-1 and TRBJ2-3; 10 bases are shared with TRBD2. Trimming cost V 2 bases and J 4 bases; bases outside gene matches: 12. The CDR3 extends over 18 amino acids. Germline CDR1 reads MNHNS; CDR2 reads SASEGT.